What follows are 6 T cell receptor beta chains derived from one specimen sequenced in a study of T-cell reconstitution after alpha-beta-depleted transplantation in children. Unique molecular identifiers were incorporated into the prepared TCRbeta library. Each CDR3 protein gets one entry after TCRdb re-called the PCR reads with MiXCR. The sample lists roughly 420,000 distinct CDR3 sequences, about a sixth occurring once. Sequencing was performed on PBMCs, mostly from graft donor cells, taken 360 days after TCRalphabeta/CD19-depleted stem cell transplant. These receptors were collected from a boy in the first two years of life who had a stem cell transplant for Wiskott-Aldrich syndrome, so the T cells may come from the graft donor.

This rearrangement joins TRBV5-1 to TRBJ1-2; possibly TRBD1 for D (6 bases). The germline CDR1 and CDR2 sequences are SGHRS and YFSETQ. This CDR3 contains 14 residues. V lost 2 bases, J lost 4 bases, and 12 bases lay in between. In nucleotides, the CDR3 is TGCGCCAGCAGCTTTGAACAGGGCCTCTATGGCTACACCTTC. This gives the protein CASSFEQGLYGYTF.

The rearrangement joins TRBV11-2 to TRBJ2-3, with 8 bases fitting TRBD2. CDR1 is SGHAT, CDR2 FQNNGV, per germline. The CDR3 runs 15 residues. The J segment lost 7 bases and the V segment lost 2 bases, leaving 8 bases of the junction unmatched. CDR3 nucleotide sequence: TGTGCCAGCAGCTTAAGGCTAGCGGGTCTAAATACGCAGTATTTT. Its protein is CASSLRLAGLNTQYF.

The gene calls are TRBV4-3 and TRBJ2-7, with 9 bases aligning to TRBD1. Germline CDR1 is LGHNA and CDR2 is YSLEER. With 0 bases clipped from V and 1 base from J, the junction kept 4 bases outside the gene matches. The CDR3 consists of 16 residues. CDR3 region: CASSQDVTGGSYEQYF. For the CDR3, the DNA is TGCGCCAGCAGCCAAGATGTGACAGGGGGGTCCTACGAGCAGTACTTC.

This clonotype has just a few counts. The CDR3 spells CSARALVANSYNEQFF. The CDR3 DNA reads TGCAGTGCTAGAGCGCTAGTAGCAAACTCCTACAATGAGCAGTTCTTC. This chain joins TRBV20-1 and TRBJ2-1; D is unclear. The CDR3 totals 16 residues. Trimming took 1 base from V and 0 from J, leaving 13 bases between them. Germline lookup yields CDR1 DFQATT and CDR2 SNEGSKA (reference sequence).

This clonotype has only a few counts. The rearrangement links TRBV18 to TRBJ2-6; D not certain. The CDR3 extends over 13 amino acids. CDR1 and CDR2 (germline): KGHSH, LQKENI. Trimming shortened V by 6 bases and J by 4 bases, and 7 bases separated the two germline ends. The CDR3 region has the DNA TGTGCCAGCTCCAGCATGGGGGCCAACGTCCTGACTTTC. Its translation is CASSSMGANVLTF.

This clonotype showed up just a few times. The chain employs TRBV5-1 and TRBJ2-7; 8 bases align to TRBD2. The V and J ends lost 3 bases and 3 bases, in that order; junction bases with no gene match: 5. CDR3 size: 14 residues. Germline CDR1 reads SGHRS; CDR2 reads YFSETQ. CDR3 protein: CASSSMGLGYEQYF. For the CDR3, the DNA is TGCGCCAGCAGCTCAATGGGACTAGGCTACGAGCAGTACTTC.